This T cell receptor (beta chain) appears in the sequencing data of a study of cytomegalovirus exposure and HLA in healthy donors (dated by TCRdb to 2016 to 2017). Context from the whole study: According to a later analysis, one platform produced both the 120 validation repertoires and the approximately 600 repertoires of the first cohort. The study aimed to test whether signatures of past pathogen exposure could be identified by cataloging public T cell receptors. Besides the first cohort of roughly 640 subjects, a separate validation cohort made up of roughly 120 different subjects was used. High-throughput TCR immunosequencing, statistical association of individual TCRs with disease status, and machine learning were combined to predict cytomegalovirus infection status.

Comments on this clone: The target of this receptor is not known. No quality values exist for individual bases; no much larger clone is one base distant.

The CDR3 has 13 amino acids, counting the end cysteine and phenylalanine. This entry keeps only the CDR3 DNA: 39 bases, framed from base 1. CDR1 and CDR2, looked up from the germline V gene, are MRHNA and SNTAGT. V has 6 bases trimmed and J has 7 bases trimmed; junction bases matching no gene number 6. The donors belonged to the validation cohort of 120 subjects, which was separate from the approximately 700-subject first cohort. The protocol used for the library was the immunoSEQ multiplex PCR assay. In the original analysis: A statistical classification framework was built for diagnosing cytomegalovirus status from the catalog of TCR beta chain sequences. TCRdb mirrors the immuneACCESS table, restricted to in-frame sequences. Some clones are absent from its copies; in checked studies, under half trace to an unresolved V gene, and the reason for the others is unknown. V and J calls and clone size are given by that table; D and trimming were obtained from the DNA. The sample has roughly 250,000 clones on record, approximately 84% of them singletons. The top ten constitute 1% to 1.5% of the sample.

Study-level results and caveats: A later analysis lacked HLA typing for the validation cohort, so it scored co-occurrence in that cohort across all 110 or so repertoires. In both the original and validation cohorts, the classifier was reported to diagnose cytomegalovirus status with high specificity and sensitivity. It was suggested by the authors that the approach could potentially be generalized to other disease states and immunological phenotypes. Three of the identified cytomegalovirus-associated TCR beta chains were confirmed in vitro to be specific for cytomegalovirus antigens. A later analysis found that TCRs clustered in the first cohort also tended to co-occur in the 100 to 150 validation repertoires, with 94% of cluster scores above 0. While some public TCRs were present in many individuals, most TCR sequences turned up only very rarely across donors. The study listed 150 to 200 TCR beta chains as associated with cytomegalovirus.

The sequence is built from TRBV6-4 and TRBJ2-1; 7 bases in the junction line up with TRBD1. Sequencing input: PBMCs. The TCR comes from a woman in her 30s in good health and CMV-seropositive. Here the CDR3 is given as CASRANRGNEQFF. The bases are TGTGCCAGCAGGGCAAACAGGGGAAATGAGCAGTTCTTC.